This TCR beta chain was found in a study of read filtering for tumor transcriptome and immune sequencing. Study-wide context: Mean patient age was approximately 71 years, range roughly 47 to 90; 17 male, roughly 14 female.

This clonotype was seen a few times. The library was built from roughly 400 ng RNA with molecular barcoded adaptors for alpha/delta and beta/gamma chains. TCRdb re-called the reads with MiXCR, one entry per CDR3 protein. The repertoire holds around 25,000 distinct CDR3 sequences, with about 20% as singletons. This CDR3 is 15 amino acids long. CDR1 is ENHRY, CDR2 SYGVKD, per germline. J lost 1 base, V lost 3 bases, and 3 bases had no gene match. The chain combines TRBV10-3 with TRBJ1-1; 9 positions agree with TRBD1. The sample consisted of a population of CD138-negative cells sorted from bone marrow. The sequence derives from a donor at least 40 years old with multiple myeloma. This chain's CDR3 is CAISDPTGGNTEAFF. The CDR3 nucleotides are TGTGCCATCAGTGACCCGACAGGGGGGAACACTGAAGCTTTCTTT.